This TCR beta chain was observed in a study of naive and memory T cell subsets. Whole-study results and caveats: Over 85% of naive TCR sequences appeared only once after error correction, unlike memory subsets.

Both TRBC1 and TRBC2 were covered by a beta constant-region primer of two equimolar oligonucleotides. Four rounds of PCR amplified the ligated cDNA using nested alpha and beta constant-region primers plus SP2. A single record per CDR3 protein comes from TCRdb applying MiXCR to the UMI-ligation and nested PCR reads. The sample holds around 110,000 distinct CDR3 sequences; 36% are singletons and the top ten take approximately 0.9%. As to this clonotype: The antigen is not known.

Sequencing was performed on central memory CD4+ T cells from blood. This sequence was found in a human donor in good health.

The CDR3, as DNA: TGTGCCAGCAGCTTACTAGCGGGGGACCAAGAGACCCAGTACTTC. As protein: CASSLLAGDQETQYF. The chain uses TRBV13 and TRBJ2-5; 10 bases agree with TRBD2. Trimming at V came to 2 bases and at J to 0 bases, leaving 0 bases not matched to a gene. This CDR3 is built from 15 residues. CDR1 is PRHDT and CDR2 is FYEKMQ in the germline V gene (reference sequence).